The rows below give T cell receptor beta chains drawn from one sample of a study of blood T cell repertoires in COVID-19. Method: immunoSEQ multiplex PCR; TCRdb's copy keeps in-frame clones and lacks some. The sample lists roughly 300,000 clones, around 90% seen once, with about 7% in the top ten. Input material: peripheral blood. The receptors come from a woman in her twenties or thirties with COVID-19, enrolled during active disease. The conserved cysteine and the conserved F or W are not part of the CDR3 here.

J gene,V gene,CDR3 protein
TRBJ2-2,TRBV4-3,ASGPGTSVNTGELF
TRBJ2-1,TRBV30,AWSVGFSYNEQF
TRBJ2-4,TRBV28,ASSFQGTGGKNIQY
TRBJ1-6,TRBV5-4,ASSLQGMLSPLH
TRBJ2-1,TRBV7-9,ASSSTTSGIYNEQF
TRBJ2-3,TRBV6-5,ASTRDITDTQY
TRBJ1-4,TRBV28,ASSPDRETNEKLF
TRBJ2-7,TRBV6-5,ASRKTSGSSYEQY
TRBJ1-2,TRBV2,ASRNEEKFRYGYT
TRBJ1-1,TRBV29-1,SARGQSNTEAF
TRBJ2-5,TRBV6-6,ASSYSATSGPH
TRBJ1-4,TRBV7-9,ASSPGQGAREKLF
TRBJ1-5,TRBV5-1,ASTETGWINQPQH
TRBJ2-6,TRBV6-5,ATGSEGAGANVLT
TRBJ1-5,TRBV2,ASSDPPRGGGNSNQPQH
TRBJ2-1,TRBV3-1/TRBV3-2,ASSQVLGLARRGSYNEQF
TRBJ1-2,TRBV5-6,ASSSTLGAVGGYT
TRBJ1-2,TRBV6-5,ATGRTGQGGHGYT
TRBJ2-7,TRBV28,ASGRQGAYEQY
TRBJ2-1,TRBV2,ASKNLYMNEQF
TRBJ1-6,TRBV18,ASSPFETGDNSPLH
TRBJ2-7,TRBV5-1,ASSYGLAGGPVQY
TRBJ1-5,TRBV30,AWSRQQYSNQPQH
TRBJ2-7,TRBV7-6,ASSLAPSGGSYEQY
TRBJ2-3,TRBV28,ASSLLGRADTQY
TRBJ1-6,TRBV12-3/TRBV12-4,ASSLTGNSPLH
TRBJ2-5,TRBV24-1,ATSEGSETQY
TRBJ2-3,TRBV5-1,ASSARQGTDTQY
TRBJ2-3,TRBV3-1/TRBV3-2,ASSASGFTDTQY
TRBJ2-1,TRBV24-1,ATSDPTLGLGYNEQF
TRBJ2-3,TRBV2,ALGQEATDTQY
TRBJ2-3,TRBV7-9,ASSTTPLAGVSTDTQY
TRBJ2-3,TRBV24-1,ATSDTQGFSTDTQY
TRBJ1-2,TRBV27,ASSFGTNYGYT
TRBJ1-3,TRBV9,ASSPDRAPLSGNTIY
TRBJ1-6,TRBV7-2,ASSLPTGVGSPLH
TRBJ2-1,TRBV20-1,SARMTRQQF
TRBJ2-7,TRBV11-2,ASSLGGSTYEQY
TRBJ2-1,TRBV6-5,ASKTFRVGEQF
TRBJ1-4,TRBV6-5,AHRRTGDEKLF
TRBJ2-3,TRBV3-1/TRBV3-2,ASSHRGTSGKFSTDTQY
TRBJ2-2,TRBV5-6,ASSSLQGSNTGELF
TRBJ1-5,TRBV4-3,ASSQGRTGGPQH
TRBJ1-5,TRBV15,ATSTPEQGNQPQH
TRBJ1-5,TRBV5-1,ASSLGGRSNQPQH
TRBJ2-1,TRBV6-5,ASSNPGQYNEQF